The present entry profiles one T cell receptor (beta chain) with its context. Original data processing: Estimation of nucleated cell counts relied on the amplification of reference gene primers. Here immunoSEQ multiplex PCR was the method, and the copy in TCRdb shows in-frame clones only, minus some. The DNA was the basis for D and trimming; V, J and clone size are from that table. Of 130,000 to 150,000 clones listed, roughly 80% are singletons. This sample is drawn from a study of blood T cell repertoires in COVID-19. Turning to the study itself: T cells, B-cell-depleted T cells, or PBMCs provided the cDNA or gDNA that served as material.

There are 14 residues in the CDR3. The trim removed 0 bases at V and 6 bases at J, leaving 7 bases unmatched. CDR1 GTSNPN and CDR2 SVGIG come from the germline V gene (reference sequence). The V and J genes are TRBV30 and TRBJ1-2; 7 bases align to TRBD1. The specimen sequenced was peripheral blood. This clonotype was sampled from a human donor with acute or convalescent COVID-19. The donor label of this sample is uncertain. The CDR3: CAWSVRDRINGYTF. In nucleotides, the CDR3 is TGTGCCTGGAGTGTTCGGGACAGAATAAATGGCTACACCTTC.